This T cell receptor beta chain comes out of a study of blood T cell repertoires in COVID-19. Across the study: Sample material is recorded as cDNA or gDNA derived from T cells, B-cell-depleted T cells, or PBMCs.

As originally analysed: For nucleated cells, counts were estimated from reference gene primer amplification. The method was immunoSEQ multiplex PCR; TCRdb's version includes in-frame clones alone and lacks a portion of them. For V, J and clone size, that table is used; D and trimming come from the DNA. The sample holds about 350,000 clones, approximately 86% seen once. Trimming took 2 bases from V and 0 from J, leaving 8 bases between them. Germline CDR1 and CDR2: SEHNR and FQNEAQ (reference sequence). This CDR3 comprises 15 residues. Sequenced material: peripheral blood. The chain combines TRBV7-9 with TRBJ1-3; D perhaps matches TRBD1 (6 bases). The sequence was obtained from a man under 40 with COVID-19, enrolled during active disease. CDR3 in amino acids: CASSLQGSSGNTIYF. The CDR3 DNA follows: TGTGCCAGCAGCTTACAGGGGAGCTCTGGAAACACCATATATTTT.